This T cell receptor beta chain was identified in a study of OX40 agonist ivuxolimab in advanced cancers. This clone was picked up one time. Using immunoSEQ multiplex PCR, the repertoire was profiled, and TCRdb retains in-frame clones only, with some absent. The sample records more than 50,000 clones, 85% being singletons. The CDR3 spans 18 residues. CDR1 is WSHSY and CDR2 is SAAADI in the germline V gene. After removal of 2 bases from V and 3 bases from J, the junction contained 9 bases not matched to a gene. V usage is TRBV10-2 and J usage is TRBJ1-5; TRBD1 matches 11 bases. This TCR was recovered from an adult with an advanced solid tumor such as melanoma, head and neck, liver or kidney cancer. Material: CD4+ or CD8+ T cells sorted from blood, obtained in a trial of the OX40 agonist ivuxolimab. CDR3 in DNA: TGCGCCAGCAGTGAGCTTTTCGGGACAGGGGGAAACAATCAGCCCCAGCATTTT. Amino acids: CASSELFGTGGNNQPQHF.